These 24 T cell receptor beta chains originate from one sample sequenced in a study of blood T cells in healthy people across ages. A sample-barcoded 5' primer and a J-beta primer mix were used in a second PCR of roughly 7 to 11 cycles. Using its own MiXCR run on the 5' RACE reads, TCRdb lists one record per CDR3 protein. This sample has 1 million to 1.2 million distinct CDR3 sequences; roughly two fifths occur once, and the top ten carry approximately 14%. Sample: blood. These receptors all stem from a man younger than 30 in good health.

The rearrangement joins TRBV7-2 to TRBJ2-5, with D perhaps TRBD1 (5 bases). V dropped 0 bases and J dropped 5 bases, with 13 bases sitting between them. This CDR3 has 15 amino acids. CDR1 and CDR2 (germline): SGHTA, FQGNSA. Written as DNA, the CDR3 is TGTGCCAGCAGCTTAGCCCTGCGACAGACGGAGACCCAGTACTTC. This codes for CASSLALRQTETQYF.

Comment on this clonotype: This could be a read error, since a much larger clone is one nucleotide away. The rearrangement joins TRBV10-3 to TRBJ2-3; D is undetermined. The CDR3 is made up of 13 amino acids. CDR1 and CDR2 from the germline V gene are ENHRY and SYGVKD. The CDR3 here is CAIGEQSTDTQYF. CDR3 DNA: TGTGCCATCGGTGAGCAAAGCACAGATACGCAGTATTTT.

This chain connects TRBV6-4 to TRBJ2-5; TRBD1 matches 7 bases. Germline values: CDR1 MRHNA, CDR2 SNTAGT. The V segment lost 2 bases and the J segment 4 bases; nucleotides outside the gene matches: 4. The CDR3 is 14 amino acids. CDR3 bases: TGTGCCAGCAGTGACAAAAAGGGGGCAGAGACCCAGTACTTC. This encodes CASSDKKGAETQYF.

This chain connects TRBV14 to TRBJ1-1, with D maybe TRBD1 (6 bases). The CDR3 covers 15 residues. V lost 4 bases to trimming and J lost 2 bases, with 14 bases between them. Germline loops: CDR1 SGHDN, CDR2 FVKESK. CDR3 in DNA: TGTGCCAGCAGCCGTCTCGGGGGGCTTAACACTGAAGCTTTCTTT. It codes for CASSRLGGLNTEAFF.

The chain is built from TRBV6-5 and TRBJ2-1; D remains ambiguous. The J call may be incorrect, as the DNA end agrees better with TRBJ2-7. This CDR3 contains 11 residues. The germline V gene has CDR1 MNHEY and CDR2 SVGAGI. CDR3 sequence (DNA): TGTGCCAGCAGTACTCCGGATGAGCAGTACTTC. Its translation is CASSTPDEQYF.

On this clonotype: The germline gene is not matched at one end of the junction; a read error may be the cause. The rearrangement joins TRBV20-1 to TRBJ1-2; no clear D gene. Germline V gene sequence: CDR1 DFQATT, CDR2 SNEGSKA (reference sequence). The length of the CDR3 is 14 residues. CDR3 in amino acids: CSARDHPANYDYTF. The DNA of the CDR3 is TGCAGTGCTAGAGATCACCCAGCTAACTATGACTACACCTTC.

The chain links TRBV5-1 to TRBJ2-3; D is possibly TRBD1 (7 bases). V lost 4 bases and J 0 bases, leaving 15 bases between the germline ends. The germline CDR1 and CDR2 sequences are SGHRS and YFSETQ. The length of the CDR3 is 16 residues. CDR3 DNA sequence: TGCGCCAGCAGCCAGGGGGGTCAGCCTAGCACAGATACGCAGTATTTT. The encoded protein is CASSQGGQPSTDTQYF.

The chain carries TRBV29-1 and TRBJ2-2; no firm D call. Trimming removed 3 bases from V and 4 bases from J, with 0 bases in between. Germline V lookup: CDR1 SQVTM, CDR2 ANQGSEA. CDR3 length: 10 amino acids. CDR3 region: CSVDTGELFF. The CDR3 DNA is TGCAGCGTTGACACCGGGGAGCTGTTTTTT.

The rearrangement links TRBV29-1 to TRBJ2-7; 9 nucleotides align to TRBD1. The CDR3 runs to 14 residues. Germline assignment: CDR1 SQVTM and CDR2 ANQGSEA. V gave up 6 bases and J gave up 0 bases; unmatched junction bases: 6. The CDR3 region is CSVTTGGNSYEQYF. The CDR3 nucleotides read TGCAGCGTCACGACAGGGGGAAACTCCTACGAGCAGTACTTC.

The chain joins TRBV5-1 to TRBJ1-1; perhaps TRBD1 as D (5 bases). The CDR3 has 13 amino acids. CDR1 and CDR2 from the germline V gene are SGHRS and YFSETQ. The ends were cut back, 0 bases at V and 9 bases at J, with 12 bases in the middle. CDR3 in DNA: TGCGCCAGCAGCTTGGATGGGGCGGGACAAGCTTTCTTT. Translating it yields CASSLDGAGQAFF.

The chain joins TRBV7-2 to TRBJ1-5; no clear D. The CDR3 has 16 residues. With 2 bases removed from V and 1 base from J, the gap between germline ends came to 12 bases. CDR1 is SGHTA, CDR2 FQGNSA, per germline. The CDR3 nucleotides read TGTGCCAGCAGCTTAATGGACGGGAAGAGCAATCAGCCCCAGCATTTT. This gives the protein CASSLMDGKSNQPQHF.

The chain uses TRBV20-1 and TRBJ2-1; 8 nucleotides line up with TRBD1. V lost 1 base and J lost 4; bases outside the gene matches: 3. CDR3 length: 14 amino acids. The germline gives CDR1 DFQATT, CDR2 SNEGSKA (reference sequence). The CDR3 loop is CSARGRDRYNEQFF. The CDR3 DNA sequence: TGCAGTGCTAGAGGCCGGGACAGGTACAATGAGCAGTTCTTC.

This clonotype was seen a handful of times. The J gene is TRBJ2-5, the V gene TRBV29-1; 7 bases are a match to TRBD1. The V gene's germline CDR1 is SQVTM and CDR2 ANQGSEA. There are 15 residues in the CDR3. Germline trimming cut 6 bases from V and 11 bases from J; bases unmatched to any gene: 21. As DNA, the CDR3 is TGCAGCGTAAATTACCGGGACAGAGTTCACAATGAGCAGTACTTC. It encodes CSVNYRDRVHNEQYF.

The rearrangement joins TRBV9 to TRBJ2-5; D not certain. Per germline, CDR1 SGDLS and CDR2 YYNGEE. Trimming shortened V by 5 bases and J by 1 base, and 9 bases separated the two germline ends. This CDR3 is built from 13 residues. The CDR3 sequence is CASRGAGQETQYF. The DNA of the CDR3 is TGTGCCAGCAGAGGCGCCGGCCAAGAGACCCAGTACTTC.

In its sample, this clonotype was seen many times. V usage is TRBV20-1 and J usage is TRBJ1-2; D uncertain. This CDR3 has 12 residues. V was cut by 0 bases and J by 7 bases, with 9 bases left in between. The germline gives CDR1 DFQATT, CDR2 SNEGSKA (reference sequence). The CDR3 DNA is TGCAGTGCTAGAGACCTACGGTCTGGCTACACCTTC. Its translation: CSARDLRSGYTF.

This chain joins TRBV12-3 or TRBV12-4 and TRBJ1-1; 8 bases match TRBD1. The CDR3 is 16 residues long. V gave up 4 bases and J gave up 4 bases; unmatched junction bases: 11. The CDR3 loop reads CASSSIGTGTITEAFF. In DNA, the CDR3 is TGTGCCAGCAGTTCAATAGGGACAGGAACTATCACTGAAGCTTTCTTT.

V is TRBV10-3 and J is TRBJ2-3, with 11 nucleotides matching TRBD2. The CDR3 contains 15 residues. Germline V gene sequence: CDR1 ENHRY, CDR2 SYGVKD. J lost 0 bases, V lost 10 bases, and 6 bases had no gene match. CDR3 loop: CATGTSGTSTDTQYF. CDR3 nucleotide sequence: TGTGCCACCGGGACTAGCGGAACTAGCACAGATACGCAGTATTTT.

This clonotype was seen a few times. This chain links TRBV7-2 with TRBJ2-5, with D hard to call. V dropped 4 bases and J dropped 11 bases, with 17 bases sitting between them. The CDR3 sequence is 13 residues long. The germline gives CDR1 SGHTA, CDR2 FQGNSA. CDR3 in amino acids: CASSSEYYNEQYF. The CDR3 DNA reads TGTGCCAGCAGCTCCGAGTACTACAATGAGCAGTACTTC.

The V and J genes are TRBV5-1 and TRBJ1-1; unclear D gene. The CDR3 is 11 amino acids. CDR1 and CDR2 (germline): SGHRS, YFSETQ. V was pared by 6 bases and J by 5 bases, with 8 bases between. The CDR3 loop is CASNEGTEAFF. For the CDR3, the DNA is TGCGCCAGCAACGAAGGAACTGAAGCTTTCTTT.

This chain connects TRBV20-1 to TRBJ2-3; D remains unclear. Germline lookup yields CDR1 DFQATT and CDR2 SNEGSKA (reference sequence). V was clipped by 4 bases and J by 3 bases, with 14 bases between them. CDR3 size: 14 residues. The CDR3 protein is CSATDGSRTDTQYF. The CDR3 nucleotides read TGCAGTGCTACAGACGGATCTCGGACAGATACGCAGTATTTT.

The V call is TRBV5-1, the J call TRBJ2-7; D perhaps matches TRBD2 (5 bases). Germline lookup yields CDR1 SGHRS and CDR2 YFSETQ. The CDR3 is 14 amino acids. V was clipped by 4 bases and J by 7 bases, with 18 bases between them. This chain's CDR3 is CASSRTDSYNEQYF. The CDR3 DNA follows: TGCGCCAGCAGCCGGACTGACTCCTACAATGAGCAGTACTTC.

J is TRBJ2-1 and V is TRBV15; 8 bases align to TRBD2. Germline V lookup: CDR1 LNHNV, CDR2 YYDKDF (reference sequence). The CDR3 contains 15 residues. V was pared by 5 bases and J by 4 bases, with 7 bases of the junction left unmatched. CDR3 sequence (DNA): TGTGCCACCAGCGTAGAGCGGGGGTTGTACAATGAGCAGTTCTTC. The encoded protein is CATSVERGLYNEQFF. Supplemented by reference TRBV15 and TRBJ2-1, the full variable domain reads DAMVIQNPRYQVTQFGKPVTLSCSQTLNHNVMYWYQQKSSQAPKLLFHYYDKDFNNEADTPDNFQSRRPNTSFCFLDIRSPGLGDTAMYLCATSVERGLYNEQFFGPGTRLTVL.

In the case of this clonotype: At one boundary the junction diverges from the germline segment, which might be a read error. The CDR3 sequence: CSVREGQKLFF. Here the CDR3 DNA reads TGCAGTGTTAGAGAGGGGCAAAAACTGTTTTTT. V is TRBV20-1 and J is TRBJ1-4, with a possible D match to TRBD1 (5 bases). Germline lookup yields CDR1 DFQATT and CDR2 SNEGSKA (reference sequence). CDR3 length: 11 amino acids.

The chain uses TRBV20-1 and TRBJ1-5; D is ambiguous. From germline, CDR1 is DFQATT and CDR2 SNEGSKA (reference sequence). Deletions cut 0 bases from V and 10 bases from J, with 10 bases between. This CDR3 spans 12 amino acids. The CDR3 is CSARDHLDPQHF. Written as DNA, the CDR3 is TGCAGTGCTAGAGACCACCTCGACCCCCAGCATTTT.